These 6 T cell receptor beta chains were sequenced from one sample in a study of siplizumab effects on memory and regulatory T cells (dated by TCRdb to the late 2010s). Their target antigens are unknown. The library was obtained by the immunoSEQ multiplex PCR assay. The table was pulled from immuneACCESS by TCRdb, which kept in-frame rearrangements only. Such tables lose some clones; where checked, under half of the loss comes from unresolved V genes, and the rest has no known cause. This sample holds around 9,000 clones; around 40% were observed only once. The ten largest clones add up to about 9.4% of the sample. Cells from the mixed lymphocyte reactions were cocultured for around six days at 37 degrees C. The specimen was CFSE-low (dividing) CD4+ T cells sorted from an allogeneic mixed lymphocyte reaction. The receptors come from a human donor in good health; the cells came from an allogeneic mixed lymphocyte reaction.

The rearrangement joins TRBV19 to TRBJ2-5; D possibly corresponds to TRBD1 (7 bases). Germline CDR1 and CDR2: LNHDA and SQIVND (reference sequence). The CDR3 has 15 amino acids. Trimming removed 6 bases from V and 7 bases from J, with 21 bases in between. This CDR3 is CASRSWSGGPGTQYF. Written as DNA, the CDR3 is TGTGCCAGTAGGAGTTGGTCAGGGGGGCCCGGGACCCAGTACTTC.

A few counts support this clone. V usage is TRBV13 and J usage is TRBJ1-2; a weak D match, TRBD1 (5 bases). Trimming pared 5 bases from V and 4 bases from J, leaving 17 bases between. Germline V gene lookup returns CDR1 PRHDT and CDR2 FYEKMQ (reference sequence). The CDR3 consists of 15 residues. DNA of the CDR3: TGTGCCAGCAGCCCTCCAGCAGGGCCACTCTATGGCTACACCTTC. This encodes CASSPPAGPLYGYTF.

V is TRBV7-2 and J is TRBJ2-7; tentative D call: TRBD2 (6 bases). The CDR3 is made up of 13 amino acids. V was trimmed by 5 bases and J by 6 bases, leaving 14 bases between them. Germline loops: CDR1 SGHTA, CDR2 FQGNSA. The CDR3 DNA reads as TGTGCCAGCAGCGTCACTAGCCGGCGCGAGCAGTACTTC. It codes for CASSVTSRREQYF.

The chain carries TRBV7-2 and TRBJ2-1; D not resolved. The V gene's germline CDR1 is SGHTA and CDR2 FQGNSA. V lost 2 bases and J lost 10, with 9 bases in between. This CDR3 has 12 amino acids. CDR3 sequence: CASSLPVREQFF. The DNA of the CDR3 is TGTGCCAGCAGCTTACCAGTCCGGGAGCAGTTCTTC.

The chain combines TRBV7-3 with TRBJ1-1; the D gene is possibly TRBD1 (5 bases). Germline V CDR1 and CDR2: SGHTA, FQGTGA. V was cut by 2 bases and J by 4 bases, with 8 bases left in between. CDR3 length: 13 residues. The CDR3 DNA reads as TGTGCCAGCAGCTTAGGACAAATCACTGAAGCTTTCTTT. It encodes CASSLGQITEAFF. Full variable domain (rest looked up from reference TRBV7-3 and TRBJ1-1): GAGVSQTPSNKVTEKGKYVELRCDPISGHTALYWYRQSLGQGPEFLIYFQGTGAADDSGLPNDRFFAVRPEGSVSTLKIQRTERGDSAVYLCASSLGQITEAFFGQGTRLTVV.

This clone was seen a few times. The chain is built from TRBV20-1 and TRBJ2-5, with D hard to call. V lost 3 bases and J lost 5, with 7 bases in between. This CDR3 contains 11 residues. Germline lookup yields CDR1 DFQATT and CDR2 SNEGSKA (reference sequence). CDR3 amino acids: CSARTFETQYF. The CDR3 nucleotides are TGCAGTGCTAGGACCTTTGAGACCCAGTACTTC.